This is a list of T cell receptor beta chains from one sample in a study of CD8 T cells in ankylosing spondylitis. MiXCR was run by TCRdb on the 5' RACE reads, yielding one entry per CDR3 protein. This table holds roughly 470,000 distinct CDR3 sequences, 25% to 30% found once. Sequenced: blood, either unsorted or a sorted T cell fraction (not recorded which). These receptors all stem from a male donor with ankylosing spondylitis. CDR3s include the opening cysteine and the closing phenylalanine or tryptophan. The order of the fields is clone size, V gene, J gene, D gene, CDR3 protein, CDR3 DNA. The D gene is left open where the match is weak. Clone size is not always given. Where it is, it says once, few, many or a class for expanded clones.

many,TRBV12-3/TRBV12-4,TRBJ1-5,.,CASSFGGFQPQHF,TGTGCCAGCAGTTTTGGAGGCTTCCAGCCCCAGCATTTT
few,TRBV5-1,TRBJ1-2,TRBD1,CASSAGGSNYGYTF,TGCGCCAGCAGCGCAGGGGGCTCTAACTATGGCTACACCTTC
few,TRBV24-1,TRBJ2-1,TRBD2,CATSELAGAAYNEQFF,TGTGCCACCAGTGAATTAGCGGGAGCAGCCTACAATGAGCAGTTCTTC
.,TRBV3-1,TRBJ2-1,TRBD2,CASSHYLAGGRDEQFF,TGTGCCAGCAGCCATTATCTAGCGGGAGGGCGAGATGAGCAGTTCTTC
.,TRBV5-1,TRBJ2-1,.,CASSSGGTLSYNEQFF,TGCGCCAGCAGCTCGGGCGGGACTCTTTCCTACAATGAGCAGTTCTTC
few,TRBV20-1,TRBJ1-1,.,CSARQGTTEAFF,TGCAGTGCTAGACAGGGAACGACTGAAGCTTTCTTT
.,TRBV7-9,TRBJ2-3,TRBD2,CASSTTSGRRTDTQYF,TGTGCCAGCAGCACGACTAGCGGGCGCCGCACAGATACGCAGTATTTT
few,TRBV3-1,TRBJ1-2,.,CASSPEGMDYGYTF,TGTGCCAGCAGCCCCGAAGGGATGGACTATGGCTACACCTTC
.,TRBV12-3/TRBV12-4,TRBJ2-4,.,CASSVGGIRAKNIQYF,TGTGCCAGCAGCGTAGGGGGAATTAGAGCCAAAAACATTCAGTACTTC
.,TRBV20-1,TRBJ2-2,.,CSARANVWASTGELFF,TGCAGTGCTAGAGCCAATGTATGGGCGAGCACCGGGGAGCTGTTTTTT
many,TRBV20-1,TRBJ1-2,TRBD1,CSAGQGGYGYTF,TGCAGTGCCGGACAGGGGGGATATGGCTACACCTTC
.,TRBV11-3,TRBJ1-6,.,CASSSGTGVLALHF,TGTGCCAGCAGCTCGGGGACTGGCGTTTTGGCCCTCCACTTT
few,TRBV6-1,TRBJ1-1,.,CASSPWADTEAFF,TGTGCCAGCAGCCCCTGGGCAGACACTGAAGCTTTCTTT
few,TRBV29-1,TRBJ2-3,.,CSVRIGGGTDTQYF,TGCAGCGTTCGGATTGGGGGTGGAACAGATACGCAGTATTTT
few,TRBV20-1,TRBJ2-2,TRBD2,CSATSSGNTGELFF,TGCAGTGCTACTTCTAGCGGCAACACCGGGGAGCTGTTTTTT
.,TRBV7-2,TRBJ1-1,.,CASSLFSSANTEAFF,TGTGCCAGCAGCTTATTTAGCTCGGCGAACACTGAAGCTTTCTTT
many,TRBV5-1,TRBJ1-1,.,CASSPFGENTEAFF,TGCGCCAGCAGCCCCTTTGGGGAGAACACTGAAGCTTTCTTT
few,TRBV20-1,TRBJ1-5,.,CSVPQGTYRAQHF,TGCAGTGTTCCCCAGGGAACGTATAGGGCCCAGCATTTT
.,TRBV6-5,TRBJ2-3,.,CASSYSLGGLEQYF,TGTGCCAGCAGTTACTCACTAGGGGGACTGGAGCAGTATTTT
.,TRBV11-2,TRBJ2-3,TRBD2,CASSFLAGETDTQYF,TGTGCCAGCTCCTTTCTAGCGGGAGAAACAGATACGCAGTATTTT
few,TRBV7-8,TRBJ2-1,TRBD1,CASSSTLGQGTDEQFF,TGTGCCAGCAGCTCCACCCTAGGACAGGGAACAGATGAGCAGTTCTTC
many,TRBV24-1,TRBJ2-1,.,CATSDPRGGYEQFF,TGTGCCACCAGTGACCCAAGGGGCGGATATGAGCAGTTCTTC
.,TRBV20-1,TRBJ1-2,.,CSAYATSYTF,TGCAGTGCTTACGCAACGAGCTACACCTTC
.,TRBV7-9,TRBJ2-2,TRBD1,CASSPTTGTNTGELFF,TGTGCCAGCAGCCCGACGACAGGGACGAACACCGGGGAGCTGTTTTTT